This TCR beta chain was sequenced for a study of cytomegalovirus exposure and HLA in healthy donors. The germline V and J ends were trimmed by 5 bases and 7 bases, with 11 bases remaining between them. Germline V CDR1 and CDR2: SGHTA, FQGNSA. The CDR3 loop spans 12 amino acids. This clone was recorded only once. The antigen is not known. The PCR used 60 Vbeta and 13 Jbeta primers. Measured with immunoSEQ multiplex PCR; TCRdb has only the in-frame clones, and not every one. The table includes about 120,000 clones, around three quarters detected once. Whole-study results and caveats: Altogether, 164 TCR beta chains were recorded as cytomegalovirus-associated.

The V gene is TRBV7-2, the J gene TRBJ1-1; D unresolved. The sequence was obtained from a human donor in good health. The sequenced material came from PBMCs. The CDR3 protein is CASSPTLSEAFF. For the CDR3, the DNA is TGTGCCAGCAGCCCAACCCTCAGTGAAGCTTTCTTT.